The source of this T cell receptor beta chain is a study of CD8+CD57+ T cells in acquired aplastic anemia. Study details: Sorted CD4+ and CD8+ cells gave an average of roughly 3.5 ug of DNA. The study obtained 11 million or so reads on average for CD4+ cells from healthy donors.

The CDR3 length is 12 residues. Study-level points and caveats: Any difference that existed in CD8+ Simpson's diversity between patients and controls was not significant. In common between the patients and the controls were approximately 28 CD8+ CDR3 sequences.

This clonotype was observed at least ten times. Its antigen is currently unknown. The junction does not match germline at one end; this may be a read error. The template for TCR beta VDJ and CDR3 sequence profiling was genomic DNA. Using its own MiXCR run on the reads, TCRdb lists one record per CDR3 protein. The table lists some 64,000 distinct CDR3 sequences, around 55% of them singletons, with about 2.5% in the top ten. The material sequenced was sorted CD4+, CD8+, or CD8+CD57+ T cells (not recorded which) from PBMCs. The chain employs TRBV12-3 or TRBV12-4 and TRBJ1-3, with 10 bases fitting TRBD1. This TCR was sampled from a human donor in good health, serving as a control. CDR3 sequence reads: CASSSYRDRGNF. The DNA of the CDR3 is TGTGCCAGCAGCTCCTATCGGGACAGGGGAAATTTT.